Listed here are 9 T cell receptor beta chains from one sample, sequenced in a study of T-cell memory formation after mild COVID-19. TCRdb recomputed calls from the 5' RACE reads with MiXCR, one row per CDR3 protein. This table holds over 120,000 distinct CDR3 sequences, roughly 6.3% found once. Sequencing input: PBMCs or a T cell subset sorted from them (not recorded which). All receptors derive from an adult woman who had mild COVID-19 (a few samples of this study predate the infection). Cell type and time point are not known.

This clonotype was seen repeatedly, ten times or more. In DNA form, the CDR3 reads TGCGCCAGCAGCCACCCGGACAGGGGACCCCTCAACTATGGCTACACCTTC. It encodes CASSHPDRGPLNYGYTF. The chain links TRBV5-1 to TRBJ1-2; 9 positions agree with TRBD1. Germline V gene sequence: CDR1 SGHRS, CDR2 YFSETQ. The CDR3 is made up of 17 amino acids. V dropped 4 bases and J dropped 2; count of bases not matched to a gene: 12.

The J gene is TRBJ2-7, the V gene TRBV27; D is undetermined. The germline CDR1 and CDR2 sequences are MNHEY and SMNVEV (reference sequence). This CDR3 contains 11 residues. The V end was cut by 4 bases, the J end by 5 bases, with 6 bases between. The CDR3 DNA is TGTGCCAGCAGTTCCACACACGAGCAGTACTTC. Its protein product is CASSSTHEQYF.

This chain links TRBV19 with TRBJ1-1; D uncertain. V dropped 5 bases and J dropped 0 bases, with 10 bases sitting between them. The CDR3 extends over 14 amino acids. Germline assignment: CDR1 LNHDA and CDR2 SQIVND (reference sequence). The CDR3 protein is CASSPRTVNTEAFF. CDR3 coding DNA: TGTGCCAGTAGTCCCCGTACAGTGAACACTGAAGCTTTCTTT.

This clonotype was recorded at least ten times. The CDR3 DNA is TGCGCCAGCAGGCGGACAGGCCATAAAGGGGATGAGCAGTTCTTC. This translates into CASRRTGHKGDEQFF. The gene calls are TRBV5-1 and TRBJ2-1; 7 bases map to TRBD1. The CDR3 runs to 15 residues. After removal of 5 bases from V and 8 bases from J, the junction contained 13 bases not matched to a gene. Germline CDR1 and CDR2: SGHRS and YFSETQ.

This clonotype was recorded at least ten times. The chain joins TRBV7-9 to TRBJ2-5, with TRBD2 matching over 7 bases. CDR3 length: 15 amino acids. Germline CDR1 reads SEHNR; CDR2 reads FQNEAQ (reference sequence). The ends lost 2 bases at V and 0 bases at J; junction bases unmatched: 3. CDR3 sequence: CASSLLTSDQETQYF. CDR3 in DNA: TGTGCCAGCAGCTTATTAACTAGCGACCAAGAGACCCAGTACTTC.

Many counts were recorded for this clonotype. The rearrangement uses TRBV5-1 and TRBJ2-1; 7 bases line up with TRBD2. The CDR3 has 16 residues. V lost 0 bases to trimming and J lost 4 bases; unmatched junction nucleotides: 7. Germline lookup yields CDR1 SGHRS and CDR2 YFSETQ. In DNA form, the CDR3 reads TGCGCCAGCAGCTTGGGACTAGCAACGGGTTACAATGAGCAGTTCTTC. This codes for CASSLGLATGYNEQFF. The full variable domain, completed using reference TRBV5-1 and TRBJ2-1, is KAGVTQTPRYLIKTRGQQVTLSCSPISGHRSVSWYQQTPGQGLQFLFEYFSETQRNKGNFPGRFSGRQFSNSRSEMNVSTLELGDSALYLCASSLGLATGYNEQFFGPGTRLTVL.

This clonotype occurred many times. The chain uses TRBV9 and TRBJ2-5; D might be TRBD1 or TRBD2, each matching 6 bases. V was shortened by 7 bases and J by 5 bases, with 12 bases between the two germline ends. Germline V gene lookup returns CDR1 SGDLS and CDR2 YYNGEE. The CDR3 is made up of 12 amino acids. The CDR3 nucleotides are TGTGCCAGCGGGGGGCAGGGGGAGACCCAGTACTTC. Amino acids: CASGGQGETQYF.

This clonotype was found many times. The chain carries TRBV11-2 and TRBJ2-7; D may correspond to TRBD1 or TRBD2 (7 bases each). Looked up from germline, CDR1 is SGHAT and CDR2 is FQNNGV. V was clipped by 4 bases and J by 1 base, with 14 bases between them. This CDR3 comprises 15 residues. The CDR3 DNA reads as TGTGCCAGCAGCTCAGCGGGACAGCCTTCCTACGAGCAGTACTTC. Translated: CASSSAGQPSYEQYF.

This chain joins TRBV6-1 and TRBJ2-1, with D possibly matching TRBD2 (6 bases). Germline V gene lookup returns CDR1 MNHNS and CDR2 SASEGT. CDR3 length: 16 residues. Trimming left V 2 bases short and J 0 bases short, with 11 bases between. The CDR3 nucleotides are TGTGCCAGCAGTGAATCGTACGGGGGCTCCTACAATGAGCAGTTCTTC. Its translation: CASSESYGGSYNEQFF.